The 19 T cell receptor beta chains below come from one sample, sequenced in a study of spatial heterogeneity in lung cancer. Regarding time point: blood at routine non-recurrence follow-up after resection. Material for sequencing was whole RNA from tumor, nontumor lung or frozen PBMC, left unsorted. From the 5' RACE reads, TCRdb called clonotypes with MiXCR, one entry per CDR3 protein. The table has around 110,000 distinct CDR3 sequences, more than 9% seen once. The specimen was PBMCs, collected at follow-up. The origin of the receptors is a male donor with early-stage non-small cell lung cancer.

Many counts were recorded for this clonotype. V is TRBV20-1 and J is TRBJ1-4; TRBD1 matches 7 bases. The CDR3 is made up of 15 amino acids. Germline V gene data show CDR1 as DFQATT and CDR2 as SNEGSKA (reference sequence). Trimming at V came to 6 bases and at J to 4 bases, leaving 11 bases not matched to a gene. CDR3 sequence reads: CSATPGQARNEKLFF. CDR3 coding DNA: TGCAGTGCAACCCCCGGACAGGCCCGTAATGAAAAACTGTTTTTT.

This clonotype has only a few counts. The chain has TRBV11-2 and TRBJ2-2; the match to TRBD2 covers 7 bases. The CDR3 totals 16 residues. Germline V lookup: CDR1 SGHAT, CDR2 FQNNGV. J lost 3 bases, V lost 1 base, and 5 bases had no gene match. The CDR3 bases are TGTGCCAGCAGCTTAGTCGGACTAGGCGACACCGGGGAGCTGTTTTTT. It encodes CASSLVGLGDTGELFF.

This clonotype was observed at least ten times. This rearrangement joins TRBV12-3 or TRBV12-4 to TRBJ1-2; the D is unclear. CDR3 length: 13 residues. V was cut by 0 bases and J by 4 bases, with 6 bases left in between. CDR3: CASSLARGYGYTF. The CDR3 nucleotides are TGTGCCAGCAGTTTAGCGCGGGGCTATGGCTACACCTTC.

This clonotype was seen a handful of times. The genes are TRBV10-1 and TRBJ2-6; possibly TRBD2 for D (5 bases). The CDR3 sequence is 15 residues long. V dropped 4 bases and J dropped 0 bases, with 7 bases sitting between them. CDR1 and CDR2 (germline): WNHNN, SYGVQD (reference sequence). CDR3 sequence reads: CASSAGSSGANVLTF. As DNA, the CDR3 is TGCGCCAGCAGTGCGGGGAGCTCTGGGGCCAACGTCCTGACTTTC.

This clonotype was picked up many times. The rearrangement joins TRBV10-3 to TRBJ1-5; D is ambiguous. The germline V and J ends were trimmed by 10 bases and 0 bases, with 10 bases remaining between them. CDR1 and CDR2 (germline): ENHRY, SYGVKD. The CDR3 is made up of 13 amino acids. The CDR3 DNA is TGTGCCACCGGAACCCTTAGCAATCAGCCCCAGCATTTT. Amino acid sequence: CATGTLSNQPQHF.

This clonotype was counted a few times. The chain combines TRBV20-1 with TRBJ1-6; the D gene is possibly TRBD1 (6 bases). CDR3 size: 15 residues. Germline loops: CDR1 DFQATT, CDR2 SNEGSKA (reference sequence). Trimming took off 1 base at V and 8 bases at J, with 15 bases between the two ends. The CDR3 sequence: CSARVSGTTDSPLHF. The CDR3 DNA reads TGCAGTGCTAGAGTCTCCGGGACAACCGATTCACCCCTCCACTTT.

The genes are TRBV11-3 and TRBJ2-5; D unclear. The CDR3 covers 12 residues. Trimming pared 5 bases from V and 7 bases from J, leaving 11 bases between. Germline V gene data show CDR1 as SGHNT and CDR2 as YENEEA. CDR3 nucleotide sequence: TGTGCCAGCAGCCGTAAACCGGCGACCCAGTACTTC. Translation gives CASSRKPATQYF.

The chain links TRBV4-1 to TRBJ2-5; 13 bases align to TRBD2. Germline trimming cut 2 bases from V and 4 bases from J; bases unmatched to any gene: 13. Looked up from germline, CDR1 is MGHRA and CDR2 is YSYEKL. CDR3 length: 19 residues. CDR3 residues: CASSQFGTSGGAERETQYF. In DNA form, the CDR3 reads TGCGCCAGCAGCCAATTCGGTACTAGCGGGGGGGCTGAAAGAGAGACCCAGTACTTC.

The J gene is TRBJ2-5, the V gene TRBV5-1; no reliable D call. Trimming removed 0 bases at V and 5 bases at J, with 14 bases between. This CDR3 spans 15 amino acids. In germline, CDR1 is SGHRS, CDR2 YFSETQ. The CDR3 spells CASSLEGLRHETQYF. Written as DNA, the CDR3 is TGCGCCAGCAGCTTGGAGGGCCTTAGACATGAGACCCAGTACTTC.

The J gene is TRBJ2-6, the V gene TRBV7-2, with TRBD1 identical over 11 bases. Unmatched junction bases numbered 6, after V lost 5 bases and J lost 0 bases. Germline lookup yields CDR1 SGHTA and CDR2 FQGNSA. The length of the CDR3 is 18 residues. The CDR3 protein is CASSTGQGAFSGANVLTF. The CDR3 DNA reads TGTGCCAGCAGCACCGGACAGGGGGCTTTCTCTGGGGCCAACGTCCTGACTTTC.

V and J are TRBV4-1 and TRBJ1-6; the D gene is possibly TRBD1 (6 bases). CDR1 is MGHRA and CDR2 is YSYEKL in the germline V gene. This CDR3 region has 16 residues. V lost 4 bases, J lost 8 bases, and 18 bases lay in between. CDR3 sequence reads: CASSPRWYREDSPLHF. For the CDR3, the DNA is TGCGCCAGCAGCCCTAGATGGTACAGGGAGGATTCACCCCTCCACTTT.

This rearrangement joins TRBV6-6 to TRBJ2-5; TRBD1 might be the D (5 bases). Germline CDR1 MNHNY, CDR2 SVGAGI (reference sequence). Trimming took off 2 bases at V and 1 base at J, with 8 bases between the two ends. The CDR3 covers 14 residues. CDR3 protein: CASSYGRVQETQYF. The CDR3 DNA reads TGTGCCAGCAGTTACGGCAGGGTCCAAGAGACCCAGTACTTC.

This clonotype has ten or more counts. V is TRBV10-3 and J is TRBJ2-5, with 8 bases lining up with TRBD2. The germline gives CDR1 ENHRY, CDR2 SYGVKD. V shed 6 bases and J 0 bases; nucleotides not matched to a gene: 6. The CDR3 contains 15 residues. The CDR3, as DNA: TGTGCCATCAGGGAGAGCGGGGGCTACCAAGAGACCCAGTACTTC. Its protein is CAIRESGGYQETQYF.

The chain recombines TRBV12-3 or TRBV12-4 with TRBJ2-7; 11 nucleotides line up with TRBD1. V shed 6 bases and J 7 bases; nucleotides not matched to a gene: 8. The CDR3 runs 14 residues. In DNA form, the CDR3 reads TGTGCCAGCAGCCCAATGGACAGGGGGCTTGAGCAGTACTTC. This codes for CASSPMDRGLEQYF.

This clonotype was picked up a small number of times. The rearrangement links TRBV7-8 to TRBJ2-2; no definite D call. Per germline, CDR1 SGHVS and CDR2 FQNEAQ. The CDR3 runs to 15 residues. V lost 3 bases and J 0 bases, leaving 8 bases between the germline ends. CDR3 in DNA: TGTGCCAGCAGCTTCGGCAGCGCGAACACCGGGGAGCTGTTTTTT. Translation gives CASSFGSANTGELFF.

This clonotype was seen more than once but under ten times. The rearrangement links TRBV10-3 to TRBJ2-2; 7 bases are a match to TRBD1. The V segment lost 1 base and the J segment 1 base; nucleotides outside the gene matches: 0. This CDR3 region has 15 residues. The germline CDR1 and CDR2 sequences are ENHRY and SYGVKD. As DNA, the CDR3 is TGTGCCATCAGTGAGTGGACAGGGAACACCGGGGAGCTGTTTTTT. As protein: CAISEWTGNTGELFF.

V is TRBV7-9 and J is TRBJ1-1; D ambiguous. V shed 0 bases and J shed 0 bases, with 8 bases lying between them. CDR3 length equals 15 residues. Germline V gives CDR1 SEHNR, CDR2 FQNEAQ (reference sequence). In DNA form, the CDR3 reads TGTGCCAGCAGCTTAGCCGAGGTTATGAACACTGAAGCTTTCTTT. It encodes CASSLAEVMNTEAFF.

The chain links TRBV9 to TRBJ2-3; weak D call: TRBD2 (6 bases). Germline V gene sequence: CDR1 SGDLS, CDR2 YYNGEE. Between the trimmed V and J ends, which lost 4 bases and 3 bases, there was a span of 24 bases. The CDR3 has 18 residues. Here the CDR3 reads CASSTRRETWEDTDTQYF. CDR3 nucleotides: TGTGCCAGCAGCACCCGGCGAGAGACATGGGAGGATACAGATACGCAGTATTTT.

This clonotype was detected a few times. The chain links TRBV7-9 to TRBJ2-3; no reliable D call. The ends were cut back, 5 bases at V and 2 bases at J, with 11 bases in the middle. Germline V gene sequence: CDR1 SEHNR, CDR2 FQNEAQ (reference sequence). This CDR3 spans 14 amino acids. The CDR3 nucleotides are TGTGCCAGCAGCCCTGACACCTACACAGATACGCAGTATTTT. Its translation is CASSPDTYTDTQYF.